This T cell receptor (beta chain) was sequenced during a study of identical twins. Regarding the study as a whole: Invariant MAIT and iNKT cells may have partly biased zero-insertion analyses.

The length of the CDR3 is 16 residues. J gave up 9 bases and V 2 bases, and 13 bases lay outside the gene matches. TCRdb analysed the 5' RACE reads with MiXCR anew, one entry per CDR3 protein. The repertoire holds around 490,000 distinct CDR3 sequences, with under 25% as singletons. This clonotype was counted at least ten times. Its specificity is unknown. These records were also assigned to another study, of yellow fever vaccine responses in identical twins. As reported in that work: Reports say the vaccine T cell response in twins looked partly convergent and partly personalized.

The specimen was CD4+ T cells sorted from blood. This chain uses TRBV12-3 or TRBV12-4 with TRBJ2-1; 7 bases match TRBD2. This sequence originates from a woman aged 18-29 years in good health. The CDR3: CASSLSGTIVGVEQFF. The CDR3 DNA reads TGTGCCAGCAGTTTATCCGGGACTATAGTTGGGGTTGAGCAGTTCTTC.